This is a list of T cell receptor beta chains from one sample in a study of vaccination and CD4 T cells after COVID-19. The antigens for these receptors are not known. From the PCR reads, TCRdb called clonotypes with MiXCR, one entry per CDR3 protein. The profile covers tens of thousands of distinct CDR3 sequences, with around a third appearing a single time and around 11% taken by the ten largest. Sequencing input: cultured CD4+ T cells from blood. These receptor sequences come from a human donor with COVID-19. Each CDR3 is given with its conserved first and last residue.

TRBJ2-2 TRBV7-2 CASSLGGGARTGELFF
TRBJ2-3 TRBV5-4 CASSLETGGRGGDTQYF
TRBJ2-3 TRBV24-1 CATSDLIRGGGTDTQYF
TRBJ1-1 TRBV27 CASGILGTEASF
TRBJ1-5 TRBV7-2 CASSLEGQVNQPQHF
TRBJ1-1 TRBV7-3 CASSLTGFRPGEAFF
TRBJ2-2 TRBV7-6 CASSLARGPGELFF
TRBJ2-1 TRBV25-1 CASSEYGGRGYNEQFF
TRBJ1-1 TRBV7-3 CASSAETGMTEAFF
TRBJ2-7 TRBV6-5 CASSYRDRGAYEQCF
TRBJ1-2 TRBV6-5 CASSYGGSSYGYTF
TRBJ1-6 TRBV20-1 CSASAGTGTYNSPLHF
TRBJ1-1 TRBV27 CASSLFSGGRGNTEAFF
TRBJ1-2 TRBV6-1 CASSPAGAGGGYTF
TRBJ1-6 TRBV3-1 CASSQGGTGALLHF
TRBJ2-2 TRBV7-2 CASSRLIAGGNTGELFF
TRBJ2-1 TRBV9 CASSAKEGQSSYNEQFF
TRBJ1-3 TRBV6-2/TRBV6-3 CASSRDWNTIYF
TRBJ2-7 TRBV11-3 CASSPWIDRGNEQYF
TRBJ1-5 TRBV7-6 CASSLAGRGQPQHF
TRBJ2-7 TRBV19 CASWLLAGLYEHYF
TRBJ1-4 TRBV4-2 CASSQGASRRDEKLFF
TRBJ1-2 TRBV6-1 CASSNDRGLNYGYTF
TRBJ1-6 TRBV10-1 CASSPDRDHDSPLHF
TRBJ2-7 TRBV6-1 CASSGTGGTYEQYF